This T cell receptor (beta chain) derives from a study of Ad26.COV2.S vaccination and SARS-CoV-2 variants. Study-level findings and limits: Reported post-vaccination CD8+ and CD4+ T cell responses to spike showed substantial breadth. Spike-specific TCR breadth was greater after Ad26.COV2.S than placebo.

As for this clone: Its antigen is unknown.

Profiling relied on immunoSEQ multiplex PCR, and the TCRdb table lists in-frame clones only, not all of them. The top ten hold 15% to 20% of the sample, which has 100,000 or so clones, around 82% seen once. The CDR3 runs 17 residues. The germline V and J ends were trimmed by 0 bases and 2 bases, with 17 bases remaining between them. Germline assignment: CDR1 MGHRA and CDR2 YSYEKL. This sequence was found in a human donor who had recovered from COVID-19. The starting material was peripheral blood, obtained after recovery from COVID-19. The V gene is TRBV4-1, the J gene TRBJ2-7, with a weak D call TRBD2 (8 bases). CDR3 DNA: TGCGCCAGCAGCCAAGATCGGGAGGGGGCAGGAGCCTACGAGCAGTACTTC. Its translation is CASSQDREGAGAYEQYF.